This T cell receptor (beta chain) was retrieved from a study of PD-1 blockade in classical Hodgkin lymphoma. Study background: The study gave patients nivolumab 3 mg/kg intravenously every 2 weeks. Study observations and caveats: For complete responders, baseline diversity was comparable to that of newly diagnosed patients. Exclusion removed patients who began nivolumab under 1 year after ASCT.

On this clone itself: Its cognate antigen is unknown.

Profiled with immunoSEQ multiplex PCR; TCRdb holds only in-frame clones, not every one. The top ten hold around 27% of the sample, which has nearly 25,000 clones, 72% seen once. The time point here: cycle 4 day 1 (C4D1), after around six weeks of nivolumab. Every patient relapsed after autologous stem cell transplantation, and brentuximab vedotin exposure varied. The germline CDR1 and CDR2 sequences are SGHRS and YFSETQ. The CDR3 runs to 13 residues. Trimming pared 5 bases from V and 2 bases from J, leaving 9 bases between. This receptor was identified in a human donor with classical Hodgkin lymphoma. The sequenced sample was peripheral blood mononuclear cells (PBMCs), obtained before the fourth cycle of nivolumab. The chain is built from TRBV5-1 and TRBJ2-3; D gene ambiguous. CDR3: CASSYTVTDTQYF. CDR3 bases: TGCGCCAGCAGTTACACAGTCACAGATACGCAGTATTTT.